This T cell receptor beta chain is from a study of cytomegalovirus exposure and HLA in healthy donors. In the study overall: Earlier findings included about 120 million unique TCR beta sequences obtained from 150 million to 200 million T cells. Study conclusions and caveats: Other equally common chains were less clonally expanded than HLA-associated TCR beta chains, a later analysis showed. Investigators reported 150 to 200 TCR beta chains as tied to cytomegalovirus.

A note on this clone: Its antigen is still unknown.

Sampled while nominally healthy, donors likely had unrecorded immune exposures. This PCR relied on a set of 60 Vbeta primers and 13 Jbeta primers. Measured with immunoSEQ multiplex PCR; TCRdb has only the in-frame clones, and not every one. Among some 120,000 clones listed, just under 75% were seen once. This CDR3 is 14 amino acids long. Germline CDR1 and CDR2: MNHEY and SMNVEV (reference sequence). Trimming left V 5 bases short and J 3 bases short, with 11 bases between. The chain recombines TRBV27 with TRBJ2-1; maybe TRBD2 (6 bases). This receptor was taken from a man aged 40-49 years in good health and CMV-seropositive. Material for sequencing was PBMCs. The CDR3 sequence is CASSLGTHYNEQFF. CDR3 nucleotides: TGTGCCAGCAGTCTCGGGACTCACTACAATGAGCAGTTCTTC.